This T cell receptor beta chain appears in the sequencing data of a study of technical replicates of blood from four donors. Only in-frame clones appear in the TCRdb table, and some are missing; sequencing was by immunoSEQ multiplex PCR. Of some 71,000 clones in the sample, 97% were seen once. This clone came up a few times. Sequences were obtained from T cells isolated from PBMCs. This TCR was recovered from a human donor in good health.

The CDR3 DNA is TGCGCCAGCAGCCAAGTGGTGGGGAGTGGAAACACCATATATTTT. The encoded protein is CASSQVVGSGNTIYF. The gene calls are TRBV4-1 and TRBJ1-3, with no clear D. The CDR3 consists of 15 residues. Germline lookup yields CDR1 MGHRA and CDR2 YSYEKL. Trimming removed 1 base from V and 3 bases from J, with 10 bases in between.